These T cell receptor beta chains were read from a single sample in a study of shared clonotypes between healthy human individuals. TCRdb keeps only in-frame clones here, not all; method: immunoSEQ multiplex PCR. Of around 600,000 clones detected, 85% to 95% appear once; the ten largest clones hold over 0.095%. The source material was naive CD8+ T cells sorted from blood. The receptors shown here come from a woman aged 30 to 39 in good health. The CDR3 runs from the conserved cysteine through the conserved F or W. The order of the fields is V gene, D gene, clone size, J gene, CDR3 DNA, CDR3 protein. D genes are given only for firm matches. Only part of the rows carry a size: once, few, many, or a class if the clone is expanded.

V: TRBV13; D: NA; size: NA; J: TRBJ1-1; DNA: TGTGCCAGCAGCTCCCTTGGGGACCACACTGAAGCTTTCTTT; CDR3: CASSSLGDHTEAFF
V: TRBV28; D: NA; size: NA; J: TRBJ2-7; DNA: TGTGCCAGCAGTTTGGGGTCTAGCGTTACCTACGAGCAGTACTTC; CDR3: CASSLGSSVTYEQYF
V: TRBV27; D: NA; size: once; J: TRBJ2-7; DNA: TGTGCCAGCAGTTTGGGCGCAGACTACGAGCAGTACTTC; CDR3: CASSLGADYEQYF
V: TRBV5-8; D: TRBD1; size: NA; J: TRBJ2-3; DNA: TGTGCCAGCAGCTTGAGGACAGGGGGGTACACAGATACGCAGTATTTT; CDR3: CASSLRTGGYTDTQYF
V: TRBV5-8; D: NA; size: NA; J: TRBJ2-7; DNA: TGTGCCAGCAGCTTGCCGATTGGCGGGGAGACCTCCTACGAGCAGTACTTC; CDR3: CASSLPIGGETSYEQYF
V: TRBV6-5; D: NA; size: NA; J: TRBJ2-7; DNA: TGTGCCAGCAGTCTTACCCGGGGCTCCTACGAGCAGTACTTC; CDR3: CASSLTRGSYEQYF
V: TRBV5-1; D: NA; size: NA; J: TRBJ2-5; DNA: TGCGCCAGCAGCTTGTCGGGCGGAGGGTGGGGAGTCGAAGAGACCCAGTACTTC; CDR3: CASSLSGGGWGVEETQYF
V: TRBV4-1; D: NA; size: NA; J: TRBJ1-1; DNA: TGCGCCAGCAGCCAAGCACCCAGGGGCACTGAAGCTTTCTTT; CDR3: CASSQAPRGTEAFF
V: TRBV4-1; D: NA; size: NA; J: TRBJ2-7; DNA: TGCGCCAGCAGCCAAGAACCACGCTCCTACGAGCAGTACTTC; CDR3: CASSQEPRSYEQYF
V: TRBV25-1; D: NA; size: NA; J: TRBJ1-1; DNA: TGTGCCAGCAGTGAACAGGGCGGCACTGAAGCTTTCTTT; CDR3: CASSEQGGTEAFF
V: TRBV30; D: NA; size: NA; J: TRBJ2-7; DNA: TGTGCCTGGAGTGTGGGCCGAGCCTACGAGCAGTACTTC; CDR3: CAWSVGRAYEQYF
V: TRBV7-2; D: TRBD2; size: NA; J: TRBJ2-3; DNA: TGTGCCAGCAGGCACTCCGGGACTAGCGGCACAGATACGCAGTATTTT; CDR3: CASRHSGTSGTDTQYF
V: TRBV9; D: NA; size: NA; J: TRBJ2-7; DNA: TGTGCCAGCAGCCCTGGGTTAGAGAGGGGCGAGCAGTACTTC; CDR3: CASSPGLERGEQYF
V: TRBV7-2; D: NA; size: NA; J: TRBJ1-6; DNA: TGTGCCAGCAGCCCCAGCAGGGTCTCCTCGAGTAATTCACCCCTCCACTTT; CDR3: CASSPSRVSSSNSPLHF